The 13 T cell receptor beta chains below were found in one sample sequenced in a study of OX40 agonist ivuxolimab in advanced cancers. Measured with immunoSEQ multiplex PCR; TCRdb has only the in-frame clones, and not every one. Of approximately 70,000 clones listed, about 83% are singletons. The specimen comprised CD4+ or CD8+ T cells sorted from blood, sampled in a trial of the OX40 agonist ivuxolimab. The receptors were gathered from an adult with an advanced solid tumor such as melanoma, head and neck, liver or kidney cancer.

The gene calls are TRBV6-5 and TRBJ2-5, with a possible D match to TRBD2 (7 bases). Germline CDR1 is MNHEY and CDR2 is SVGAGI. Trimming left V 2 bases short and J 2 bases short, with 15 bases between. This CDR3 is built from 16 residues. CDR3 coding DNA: TGTGCCAGCAGTTACAAGGGGGGGACATATCAAGAGACCCAGTACTTC. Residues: CASSYKGGTYQETQYF.

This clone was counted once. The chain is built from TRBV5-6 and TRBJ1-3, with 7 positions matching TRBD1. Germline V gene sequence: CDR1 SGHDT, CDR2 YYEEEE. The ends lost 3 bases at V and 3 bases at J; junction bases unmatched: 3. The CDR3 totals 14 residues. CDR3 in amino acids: CASSSGQFGNTIYF. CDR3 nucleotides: TGTGCCAGCAGCTCGGGACAGTTTGGAAACACCATATATTTT. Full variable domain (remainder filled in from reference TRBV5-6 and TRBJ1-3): DAGVTQSPTHLIKTRGQQVTLRCSPKSGHDTVSWYQQALGQGPQFIFQYYEEEERQRGNFPDRFSGHQFPNYSSELNVNALLLGDSALYLCASSSGQFGNTIYFGEGSWLTVV.

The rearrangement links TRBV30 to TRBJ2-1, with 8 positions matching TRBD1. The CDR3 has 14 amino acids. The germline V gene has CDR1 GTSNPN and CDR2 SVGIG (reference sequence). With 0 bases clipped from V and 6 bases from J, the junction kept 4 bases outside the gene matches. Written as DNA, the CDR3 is TGTGCCTGGAGTGTATGGACAGGGAGCAATGAGCAGTTCTTC. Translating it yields CAWSVWTGSNEQFF.

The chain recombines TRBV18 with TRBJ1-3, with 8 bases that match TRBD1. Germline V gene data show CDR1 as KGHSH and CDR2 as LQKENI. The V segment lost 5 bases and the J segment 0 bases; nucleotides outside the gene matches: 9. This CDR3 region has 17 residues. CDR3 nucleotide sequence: TGTGCCAGCTCATCTAGGACAGGGCGCAGCTCTGGAAACACCATATATTTT. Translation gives CASSSRTGRSSGNTIYF.

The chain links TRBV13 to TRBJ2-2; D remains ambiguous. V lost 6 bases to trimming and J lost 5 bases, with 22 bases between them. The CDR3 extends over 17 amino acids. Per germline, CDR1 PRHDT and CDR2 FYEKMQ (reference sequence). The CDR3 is CASSYLTKGLGTGELFF. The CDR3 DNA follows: TGTGCCAGCAGTTATTTAACAAAAGGGCTCGGGACCGGGGAGCTGTTTTTT. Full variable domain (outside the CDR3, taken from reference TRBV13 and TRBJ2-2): AAGVIQSPRHLIKEKRETATLKCYPIPRHDTVYWYQQGPGQDPQFLISFYEKMQSDKGSIPDRFSAQQFSDYHSELNMSSLELGDSALYFCASSYLTKGLGTGELFFGEGSRLTVL.

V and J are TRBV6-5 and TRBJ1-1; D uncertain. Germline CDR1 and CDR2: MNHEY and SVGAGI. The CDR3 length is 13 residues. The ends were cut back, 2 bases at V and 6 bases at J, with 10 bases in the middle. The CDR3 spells CASSYPAGPEAFF. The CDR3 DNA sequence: TGTGCCAGCAGTTACCCGGCTGGTCCTGAAGCTTTCTTT.

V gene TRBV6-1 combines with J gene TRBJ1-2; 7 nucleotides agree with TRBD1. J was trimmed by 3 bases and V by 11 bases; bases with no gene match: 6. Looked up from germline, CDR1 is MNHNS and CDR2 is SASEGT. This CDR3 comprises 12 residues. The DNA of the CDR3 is TGTGCCGGGTTGGACAGGCACTATGGCTACACCTTC. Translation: CAGLDRHYGYTF.

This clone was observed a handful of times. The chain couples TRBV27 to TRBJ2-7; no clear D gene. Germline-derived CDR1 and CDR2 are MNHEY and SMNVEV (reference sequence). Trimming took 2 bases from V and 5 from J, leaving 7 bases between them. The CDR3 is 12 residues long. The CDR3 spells CASSLGGDEQYF. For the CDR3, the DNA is TGTGCCAGCAGTTTAGGCGGCGACGAGCAGTACTTC.

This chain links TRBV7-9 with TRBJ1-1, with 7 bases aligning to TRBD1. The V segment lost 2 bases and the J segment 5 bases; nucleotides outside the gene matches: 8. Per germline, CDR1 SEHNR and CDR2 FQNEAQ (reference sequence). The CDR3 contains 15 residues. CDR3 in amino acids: CASSLLLQGKTEAFF. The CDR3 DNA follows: TGTGCCAGCAGCTTACTTTTACAGGGGAAAACTGAAGCTTTCTTT.

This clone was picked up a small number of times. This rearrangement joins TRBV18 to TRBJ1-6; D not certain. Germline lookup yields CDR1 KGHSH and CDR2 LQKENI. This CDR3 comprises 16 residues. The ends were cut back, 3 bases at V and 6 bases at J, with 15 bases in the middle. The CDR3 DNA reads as TGTGCCAGCTCACCCACCCAAGCCGGGCTTAATTCACCCCTCCACTTT. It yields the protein CASSPTQAGLNSPLHF.

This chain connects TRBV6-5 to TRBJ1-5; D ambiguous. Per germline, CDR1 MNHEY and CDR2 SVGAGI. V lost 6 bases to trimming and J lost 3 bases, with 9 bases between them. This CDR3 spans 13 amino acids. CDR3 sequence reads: CASSTAVNQPQHF. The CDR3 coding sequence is TGTGCCAGCAGCACCGCGGTCAATCAGCCCCAGCATTTT.

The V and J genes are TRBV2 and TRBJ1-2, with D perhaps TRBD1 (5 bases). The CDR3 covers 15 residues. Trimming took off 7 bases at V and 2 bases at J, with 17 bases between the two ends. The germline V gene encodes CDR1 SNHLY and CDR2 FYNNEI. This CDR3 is CASIRGLLSNYGYTF. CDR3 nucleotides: TGTGCCAGCATCCGGGGGTTACTGTCAAACTATGGCTACACCTTC.

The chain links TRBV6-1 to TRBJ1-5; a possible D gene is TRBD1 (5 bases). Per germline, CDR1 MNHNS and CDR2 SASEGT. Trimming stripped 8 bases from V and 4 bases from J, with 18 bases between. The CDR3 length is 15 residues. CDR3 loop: CASSKRGEWNQPQHF. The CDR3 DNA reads TGTGCCAGCTCTAAAAGGGGAGAGTGGAATCAGCCCCAGCATTTT.